The T cell receptor (beta chain) described here comes from a study of blood T cell repertoires in COVID-19. The wider study: The samples span acute and convalescent COVID-19 from the United States, Italy and Spain.

V was shortened by 5 bases and J by 0 bases, with 13 bases between the two germline ends. The CDR3 spans 16 residues. CDR1 and CDR2 from the germline V gene are MNHEY and SMNVEV (reference sequence). Clones were read by immunoSEQ multiplex PCR, and TCRdb kept only the in-frame ones, dropping some. The sample has more than 15,000 clones, 91% seen once. The origin of this receptor is a human donor in a cohort sampled during active COVID-19. Specimen: peripheral blood. The chain combines TRBV27 with TRBJ2-2, with D possibly TRBD1 on 6 matching bases. In DNA form, the CDR3 reads TGTGCCAGCAGTCCCCCCCGGACAGCGAACACCGGGGAGCTGTTTTTT. It translates to CASSPPRTANTGELFF.